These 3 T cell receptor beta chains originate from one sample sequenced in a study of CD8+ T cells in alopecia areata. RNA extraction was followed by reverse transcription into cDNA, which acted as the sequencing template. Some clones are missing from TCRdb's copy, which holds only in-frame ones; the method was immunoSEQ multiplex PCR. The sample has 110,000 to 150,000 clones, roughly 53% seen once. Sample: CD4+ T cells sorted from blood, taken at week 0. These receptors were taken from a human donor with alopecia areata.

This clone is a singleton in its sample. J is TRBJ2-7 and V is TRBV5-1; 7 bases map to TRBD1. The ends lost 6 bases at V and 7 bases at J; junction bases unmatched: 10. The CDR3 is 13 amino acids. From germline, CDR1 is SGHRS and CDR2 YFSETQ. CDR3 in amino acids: CASKQGTAGEQYF. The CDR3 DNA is TGCGCCAGCAAGCAGGGGACAGCTGGGGAGCAGTACTTC.

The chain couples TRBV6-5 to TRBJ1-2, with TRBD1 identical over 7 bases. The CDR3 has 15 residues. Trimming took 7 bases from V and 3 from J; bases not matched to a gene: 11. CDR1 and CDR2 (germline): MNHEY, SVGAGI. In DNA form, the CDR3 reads TGTGCCAGCAAACCAGGGGGGCCCGGATACTATGGCTACACCTTC. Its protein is CASKPGGPGYYGYTF.

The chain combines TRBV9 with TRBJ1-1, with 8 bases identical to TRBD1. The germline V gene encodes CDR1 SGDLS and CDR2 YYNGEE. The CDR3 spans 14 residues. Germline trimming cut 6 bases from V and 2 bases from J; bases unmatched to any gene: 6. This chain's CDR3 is CASTRQGPNTEAFF. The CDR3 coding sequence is TGTGCCAGCACCCGACAGGGGCCAAACACTGAAGCTTTCTTT.